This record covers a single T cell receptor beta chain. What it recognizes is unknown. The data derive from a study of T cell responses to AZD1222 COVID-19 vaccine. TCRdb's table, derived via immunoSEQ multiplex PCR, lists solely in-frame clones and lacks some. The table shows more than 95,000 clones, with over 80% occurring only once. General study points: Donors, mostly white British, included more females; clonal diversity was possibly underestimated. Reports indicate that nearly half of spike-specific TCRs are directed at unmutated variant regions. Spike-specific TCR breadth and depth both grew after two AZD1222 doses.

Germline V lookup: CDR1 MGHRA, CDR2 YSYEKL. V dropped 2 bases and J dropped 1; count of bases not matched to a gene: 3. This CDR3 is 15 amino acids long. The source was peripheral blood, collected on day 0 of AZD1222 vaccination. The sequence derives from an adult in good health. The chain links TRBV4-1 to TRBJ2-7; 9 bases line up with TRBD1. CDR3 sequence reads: CASSQPTGGSYEQYF. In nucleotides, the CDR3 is TGCGCCAGCAGCCAACCGACAGGGGGATCCTACGAGCAGTACTTC.